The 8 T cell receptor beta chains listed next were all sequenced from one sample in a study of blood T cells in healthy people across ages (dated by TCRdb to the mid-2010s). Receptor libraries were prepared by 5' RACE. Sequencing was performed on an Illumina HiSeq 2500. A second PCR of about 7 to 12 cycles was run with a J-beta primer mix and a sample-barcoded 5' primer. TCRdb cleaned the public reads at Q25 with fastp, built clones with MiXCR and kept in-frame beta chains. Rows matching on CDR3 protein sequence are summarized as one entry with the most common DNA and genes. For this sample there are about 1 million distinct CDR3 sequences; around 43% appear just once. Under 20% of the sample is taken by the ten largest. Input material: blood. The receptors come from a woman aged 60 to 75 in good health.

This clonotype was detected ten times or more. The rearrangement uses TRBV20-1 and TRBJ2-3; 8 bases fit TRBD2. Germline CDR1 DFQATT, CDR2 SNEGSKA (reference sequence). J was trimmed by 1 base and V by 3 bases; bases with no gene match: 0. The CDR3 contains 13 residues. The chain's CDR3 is CSARTSGTDTQYF. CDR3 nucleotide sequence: TGCAGTGCTAGGACTAGCGGCACAGATACGCAGTATTTT.

The DNA of the CDR3 is TGTGCCACCAGTAAAGGGTTAGGGATGACAGATACGCAGTATTTT. Encoded protein: CATSKGLGMTDTQYF. The V gene is TRBV24-1, the J gene TRBJ2-3; D remains ambiguous. In germline, CDR1 is KGHDR, CDR2 SFDVKD. Trimming left V 6 bases short and J 3 bases short, with 15 bases between. The CDR3 runs to 15 residues.

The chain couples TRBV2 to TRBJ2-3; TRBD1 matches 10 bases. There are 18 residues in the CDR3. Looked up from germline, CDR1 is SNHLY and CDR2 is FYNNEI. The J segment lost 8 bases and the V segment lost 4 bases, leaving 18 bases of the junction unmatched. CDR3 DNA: TGTGCCAGCAGTGTTTCGGGGAAAAAGGGACAGGGGATCGGTACGCAGTATTTT. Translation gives CASSVSGKKGQGIGTQYF.

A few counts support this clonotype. DNA of the CDR3: TGTGCCAGCTCCGACCCCCTCGCGGGCAATGAGCAGTTCTTC. Translating gives CASSDPLAGNEQFF. This rearrangement joins TRBV3-1 to TRBJ2-1, with D maybe TRBD2 (5 bases). The CDR3 has 14 amino acids. CDR1 is LGHDT and CDR2 is YNNKEL in the germline V gene (reference sequence). Trimming left V 8 bases short and J 6 bases short, with 17 bases between.

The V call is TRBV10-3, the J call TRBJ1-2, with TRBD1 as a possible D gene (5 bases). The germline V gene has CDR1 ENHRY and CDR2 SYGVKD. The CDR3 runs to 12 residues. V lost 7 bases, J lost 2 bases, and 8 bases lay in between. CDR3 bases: TGTGCCATCACGCGGGGGAACTATGGCTACACCTTC. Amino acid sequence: CAITRGNYGYTF.

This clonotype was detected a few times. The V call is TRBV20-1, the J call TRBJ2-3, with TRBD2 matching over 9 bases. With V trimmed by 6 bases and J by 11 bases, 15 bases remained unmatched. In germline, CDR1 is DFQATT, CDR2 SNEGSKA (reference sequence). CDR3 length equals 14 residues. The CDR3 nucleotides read TGCAGTGCATGGCGGGAGGGGTCCTACAATGAGCAGTATTTT. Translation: CSAWREGSYNEQYF.

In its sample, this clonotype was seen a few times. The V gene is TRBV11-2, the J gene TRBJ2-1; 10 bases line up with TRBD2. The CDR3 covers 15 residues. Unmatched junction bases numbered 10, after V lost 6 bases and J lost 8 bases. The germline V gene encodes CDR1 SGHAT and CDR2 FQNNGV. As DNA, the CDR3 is TGTGCCAGCAGTCTAATGGCTAGCGGGAGCCATGAGCAGTTCTTC. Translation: CASSLMASGSHEQFF.

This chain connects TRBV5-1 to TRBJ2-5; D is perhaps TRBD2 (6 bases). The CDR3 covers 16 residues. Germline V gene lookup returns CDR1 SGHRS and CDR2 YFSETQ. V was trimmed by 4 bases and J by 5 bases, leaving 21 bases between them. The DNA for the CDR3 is TGCGCCAGCAGCGAGACTAGTCGGTTGGAGGTGGAGACCCAGTACTTC. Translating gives CASSETSRLEVETQYF.